Sequencing of this T cell receptor beta chain was carried out in a study of blood T cell repertoires in COVID-19. The wider study: Acute-phase and convalescent COVID-19 samples originated in the United States, Italy and Spain. T cells, B-cell-depleted T cells, or PBMCs supplied cDNA or gDNA.

Source study methods: Amplification of reference gene primers provided the estimated nucleated cell counts. The repertoire was sequenced with immunoSEQ multiplex PCR; TCRdb's copy has only in-frame clones and lacks some. V and J calls and clone size are given by that table; D and trimming were obtained from the DNA. The sample includes 90,000 or so clones, around 86% of them seen just once. Only a few counts were recorded for this clone. Sequences were obtained from peripheral blood. The sequence came from a human donor in a cohort sampled during active COVID-19.

The CDR3 DNA follows: TGTGCCAGCAGCTTAAACAGGGTTAAATACGAGCAGTACTTC. As protein: CASSLNRVKYEQYF. V is TRBV7-2 and J is TRBJ2-7; a weak D match, TRBD1 (6 bases). Trimming cost V 2 bases and J 4 bases, with 12 bases left between them. The CDR3 covers 14 residues. CDR1 and CDR2 (germline): SGHTA, FQGNSA.